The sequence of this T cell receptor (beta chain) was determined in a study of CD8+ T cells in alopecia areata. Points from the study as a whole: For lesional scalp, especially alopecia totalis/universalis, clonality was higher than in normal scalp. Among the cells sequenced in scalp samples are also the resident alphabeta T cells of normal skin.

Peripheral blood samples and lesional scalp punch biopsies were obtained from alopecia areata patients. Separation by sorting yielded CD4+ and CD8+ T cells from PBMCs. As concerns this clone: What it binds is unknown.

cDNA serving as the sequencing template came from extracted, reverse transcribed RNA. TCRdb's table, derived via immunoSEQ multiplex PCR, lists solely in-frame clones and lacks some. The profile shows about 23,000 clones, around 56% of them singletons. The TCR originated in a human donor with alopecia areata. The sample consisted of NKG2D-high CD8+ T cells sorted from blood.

The CDR3 sequence: CASWGGNQPQHF. The CDR3 DNA sequence: TGTGCTTCATGGGGAGGGAATCAGCCCCAGCATTTT. The V and J genes are TRBV19 and TRBJ1-5; no clear D gene. Per germline, CDR1 LNHDA and CDR2 SQIVND (reference sequence). This CDR3 has 12 residues. The whole variable domain, filled in from reference TRBV19 and TRBJ1-5, reads DGGITQSPKYLFRKEGQNVTLSCEQNLNHDAMYWYRQDPGQGLRLIYYSQIVNDFQKGDIAEGYSVSREKKESFPLTVTSAQKNPTAFYLCASWGGNQPQHFGDGTRLSIL.